Sequencing of this T cell receptor beta chain was carried out in a study of OX40 agonist ivuxolimab in advanced cancers. The wider study: Partial response was recorded in three patients: one hepatocellular carcinoma and two cutaneous melanoma cases.

Overall study results and limits: CD8+ T cells (on average) carried more expanded clones than CD4+ T cells.

Here immunoSEQ multiplex PCR was the method, and the copy in TCRdb shows in-frame clones only, minus some. The sample yields some 80,000 clones, approximately 84% seen once. The CDR3 sequence is 14 residues long. Germline CDR1 and CDR2: KGHSH and LQKENI. V was clipped by 6 bases and J by 5 bases, with 14 bases between them. Exclusion of a patient followed from autoimmune disease history or systemic immunosuppression. A word on this clone: Its antigen is as yet unknown.

The sequence came from an adult with an advanced solid tumor such as melanoma, head and neck, liver or kidney cancer. This chain connects TRBV18 to TRBJ1-5; D may be TRBD1 (5 bases). The sequenced sample was CD4+ or CD8+ T cells sorted from blood, obtained in a trial of the OX40 agonist ivuxolimab. The CDR3 nucleotides are TGTGCCAGCTCCCAGGGCGGGAAAGATCAGCCCCAGCATTTT. Residues: CASSQGGKDQPQHF.